This T cell receptor beta chain was identified in a study of regulatory T cells in long-lasting Graves disease. In the study overall: Persistent Graves' disease denoted over 5 years of antithyroid drugs plus positive TSH receptor antibodies.

Sample time point: persistent/refractory GD, antithyroid drugs over 5 years with positive TRAb. RNA extracted from PBMCs served as the sequencing template. It was an endocrinology department in Xi'an, China, that provided the patients. The junction had 9 bases not matched to a gene; V was cut back by 6 bases and J by 5 bases. Germline V CDR1 and CDR2: SGDLS, YYNGEE. The CDR3 loop spans 14 amino acids. Arm-PCR with iRepertoire HTBI primers amplified the CDR3 regions for these TCR beta libraries. TCRdb reprocessed the multiplex PCR reads via MiXCR and lists one record per CDR3 protein. Of under 500,000 distinct CDR3 sequences in the sample, roughly 20% are singletons; the top ten hold 7.8%.

The sample was peripheral blood mononuclear cells (PBMCs), taken when the disease was refractory, from a patient treated with antithyroid drugs. The rearrangement links TRBV9 to TRBJ2-5; 8 positions match TRBD2. This TCR was recovered from a female donor with Graves disease. The CDR3 DNA is TGTGCCAGCAATTCGGGAGGGCCTTCGGAGACCCAGTACTTC. Translating gives CASNSGGPSETQYF.